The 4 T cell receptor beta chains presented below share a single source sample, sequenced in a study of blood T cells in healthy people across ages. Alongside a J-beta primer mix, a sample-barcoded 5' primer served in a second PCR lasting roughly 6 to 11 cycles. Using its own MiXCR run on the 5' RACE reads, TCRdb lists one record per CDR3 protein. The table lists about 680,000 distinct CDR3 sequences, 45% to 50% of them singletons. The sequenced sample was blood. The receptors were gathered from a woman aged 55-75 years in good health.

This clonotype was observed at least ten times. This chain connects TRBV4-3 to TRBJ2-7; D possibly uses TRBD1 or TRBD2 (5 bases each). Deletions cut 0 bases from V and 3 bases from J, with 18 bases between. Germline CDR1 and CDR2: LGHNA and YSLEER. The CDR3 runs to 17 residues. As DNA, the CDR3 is TGCGCCAGCAGCCAAGATCTCCTCTCGGGACGCAACTACGAGCAGTACTTC. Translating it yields CASSQDLLSGRNYEQYF.

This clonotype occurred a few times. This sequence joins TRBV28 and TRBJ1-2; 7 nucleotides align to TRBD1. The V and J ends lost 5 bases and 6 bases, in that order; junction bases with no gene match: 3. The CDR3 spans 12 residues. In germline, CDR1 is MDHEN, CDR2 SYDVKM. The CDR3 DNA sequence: TGTGCCAGCAGTGTCGACAGGGATGGCTACACCTTC. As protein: CASSVDRDGYTF.

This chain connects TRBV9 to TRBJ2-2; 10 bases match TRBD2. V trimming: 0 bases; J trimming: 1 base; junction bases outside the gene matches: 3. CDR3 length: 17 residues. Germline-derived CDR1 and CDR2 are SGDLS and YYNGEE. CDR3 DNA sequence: TGTGCCAGCAGCGTAGGGGCTAGCGGGAGGAACACCGGGGAGCTGTTTTTT. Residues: CASSVGASGRNTGELFF. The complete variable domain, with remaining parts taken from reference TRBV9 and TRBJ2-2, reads DSGVTQTPKHLITATGQRVTLRCSPRSGDLSVYWYQQSLDQGLQFLIQYYNGEERAKGNILERFSAQQFPDLHSELNLSSLELGDSALYFCASSVGASGRNTGELFFGEGSRLTVL.

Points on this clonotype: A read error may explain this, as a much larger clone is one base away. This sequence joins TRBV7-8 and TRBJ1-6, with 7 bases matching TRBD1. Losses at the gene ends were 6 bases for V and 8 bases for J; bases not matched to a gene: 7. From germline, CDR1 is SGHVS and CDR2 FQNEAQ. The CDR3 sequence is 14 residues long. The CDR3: CASSDQGGDSPLHF. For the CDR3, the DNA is TGTGCCAGCAGTGACCAGGGGGGGGATTCACCCCTCCACTTT.